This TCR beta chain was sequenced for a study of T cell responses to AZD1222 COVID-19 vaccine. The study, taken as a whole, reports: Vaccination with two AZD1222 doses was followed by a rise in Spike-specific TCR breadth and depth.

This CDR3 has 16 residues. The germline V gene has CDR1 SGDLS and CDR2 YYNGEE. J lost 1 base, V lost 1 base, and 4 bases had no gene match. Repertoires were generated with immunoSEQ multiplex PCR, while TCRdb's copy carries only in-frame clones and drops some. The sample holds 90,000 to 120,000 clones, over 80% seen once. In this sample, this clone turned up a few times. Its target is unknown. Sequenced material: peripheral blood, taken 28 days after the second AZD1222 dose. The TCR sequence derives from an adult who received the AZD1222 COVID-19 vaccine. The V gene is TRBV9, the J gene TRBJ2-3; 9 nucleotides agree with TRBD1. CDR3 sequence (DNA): TGTGCCAGCAGCGTAACAGGGGGCGCGGGCACAGATACGCAGTATTTT. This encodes CASSVTGGAGTDTQYF.